This T cell receptor beta chain was captured by sequencing in a study of blood T cell repertoires in COVID-19. This clone was seen more than once but under ten times. Profiling relied on immunoSEQ multiplex PCR, and the TCRdb table lists in-frame clones only, not all of them. Seen here are 250,000 or so clones, 90% observed once, and the top ten hold around 2.3%. V dropped 5 bases and J dropped 7; count of bases not matched to a gene: 15. CDR3 length equals 16 residues. CDR1 SGHTA and CDR2 FQGTGA come from the germline V gene. The genes are TRBV7-3 and TRBJ2-7; 9 bases are a match to TRBD1. The sequenced sample consisted of peripheral blood. The sequence came from a woman in her sixties or seventies with COVID-19, enrolled during active disease. As DNA, the CDR3 is TGTGCCAGCAGCCGCACAGGGGGCGCCCCTTTTGGAGAGCAGTACTTC. Protein sequence: CASSRTGGAPFGEQYF.